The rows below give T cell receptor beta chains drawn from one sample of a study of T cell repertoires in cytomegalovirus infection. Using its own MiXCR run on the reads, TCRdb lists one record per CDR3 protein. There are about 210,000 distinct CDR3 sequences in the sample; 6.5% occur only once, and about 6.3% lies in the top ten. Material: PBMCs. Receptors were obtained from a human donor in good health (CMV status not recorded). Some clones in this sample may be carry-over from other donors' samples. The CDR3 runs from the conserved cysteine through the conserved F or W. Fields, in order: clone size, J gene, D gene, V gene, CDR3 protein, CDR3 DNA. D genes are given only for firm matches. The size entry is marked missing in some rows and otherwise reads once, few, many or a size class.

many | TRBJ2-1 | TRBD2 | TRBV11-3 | CASSLTWTSGRSNEQFF | TGTGCCAGCAGCTTAACATGGACTAGCGGTAGGAGTAATGAGCAGTTCTTC
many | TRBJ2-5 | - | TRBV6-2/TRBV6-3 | CASRSIGEVETQYF | TGTGCCAGCAGATCTATAGGGGAGGTGGAGACCCAGTACTTC
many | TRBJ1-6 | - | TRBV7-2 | CASSLSSPLHF | TGTGCCAGCAGCTTGTCTTCACCCCTCCACTTT
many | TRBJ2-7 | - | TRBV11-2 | CASSFAGSRYEQYF | TGTGCCAGCAGCTTCGCAGGGAGTCGCTACGAGCAGTACTTC
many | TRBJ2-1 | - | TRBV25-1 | CASSGPAAGQFF | TGTGCCAGCAGTGGACCAGCGGCGGGGCAGTTCTTC
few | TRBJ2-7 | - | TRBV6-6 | CASSNNPGQTYEQYF | TGTGCCAGCAGTAACAACCCAGGACAAACCTACGAGCAGTACTTC
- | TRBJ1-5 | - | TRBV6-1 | CAVSGGLYQPQHF | TGTGCAGTGAGTGGAGGACTCTATCAGCCCCAGCATTTT
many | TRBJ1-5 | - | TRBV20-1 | CSAKDVGQPQHF | TGCAGTGCTAAGGACGTCGGTCAGCCCCAGCATTTT
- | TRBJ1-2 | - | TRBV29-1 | CSVTGTPNYGYTF | TGCAGCGTTACCGGGACTCCTAACTATGGCTACACCTTC
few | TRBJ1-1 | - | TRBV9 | CASSVAVTSNTEAFF | TGTGCCAGCAGCGTAGCGGTCACCTCCAACACTGAAGCTTTCTTT
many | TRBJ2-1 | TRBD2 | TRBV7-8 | CASSYGLASGSYNEQFF | TGTGCCAGCAGCTATGGACTAGCGTCGGGCTCCTACAATGAGCAGTTCTTC
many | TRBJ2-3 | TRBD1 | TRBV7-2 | CASSPGQGLSTQYF | TGTGCCAGCAGCCCAGGACAGGGTCTAAGCACGCAGTATTTT
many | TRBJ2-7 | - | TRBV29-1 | CSVSGHGNLYEQYF | TGCAGCGTTTCTGGACACGGCAACCTCTACGAGCAGTACTTC
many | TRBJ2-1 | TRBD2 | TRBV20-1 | CSARGRLAGKPWDEQFF | TGCAGTGCTAGAGGGAGACTAGCGGGGAAGCCATGGGATGAGCAGTTCTTC
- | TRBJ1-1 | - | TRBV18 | CASSPRGVLNTEAFF | TGTGCCAGCTCACCCCGGGGCGTGTTAAACACTGAAGCTTTCTTT
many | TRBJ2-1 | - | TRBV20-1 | CSAAGDKDNEQFF | TGCAGTGCCGCGGGGGACAAGGACAATGAGCAGTTCTTC
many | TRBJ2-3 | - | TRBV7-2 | CASSLGSPSKDTQYF | TGTGCCAGCAGCTTAGGCAGCCCCTCTAAGGATACGCAGTATTTT
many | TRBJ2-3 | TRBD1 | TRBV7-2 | CASSPRTGRFTDTQYF | TGTGCCAGCAGCCCCAGGACAGGAAGATTCACAGATACGCAGTATTTT
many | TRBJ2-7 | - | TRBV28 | CASTVGLGLSYEQYF | TGTGCCAGCACGGTTGGCTTGGGTCTTTCCTACGAGCAGTACTTC
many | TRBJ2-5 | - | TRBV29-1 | CSVAGAQETQYF | TGCAGCGTTGCGGGGGCGCAAGAGACCCAGTACTTC
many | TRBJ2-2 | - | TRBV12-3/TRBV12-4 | CASSRQASTGELFF | TGTGCCAGCAGTCGACAGGCGAGCACCGGGGAGCTGTTTTTT
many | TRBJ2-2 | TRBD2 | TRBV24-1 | CATSGSGPTGELFF | TGTGCCACCAGCGGTAGCGGGCCCACCGGGGAGCTGTTTTTT